One and the same sample provided the 8 T cell receptor beta chains below, sequenced in a study of Ad26.COV2.S vaccination and SARS-CoV-2 variants. Treatment defined: around 19 received Ad26.COV2.S at low or high dose, single or two shots; 5 received placebo; per-sample allocation not given. All samples were drawn on day 63, counting from the first vaccine or placebo injection. Assay: immunoSEQ multiplex PCR; the TCRdb copy retains only in-frame clones and omits some. The table lists roughly 420,000 clones, roughly nine tenths of them singletons. Source: peripheral blood, taken in a trial of Ad26.COV2.S vaccine versus placebo. Source of these receptors: a person aged 18-65 years who received the Ad26.COV2.S COVID-19 vaccine or a placebo.

V and J are TRBV5-4 and TRBJ2-7; no definite D call. Germline values: CDR1 SGHNT, CDR2 YYREEE (reference sequence). The CDR3 has 13 residues. V shed 3 bases and J shed 2 bases, with 9 bases lying between them. The CDR3 coding sequence is TGTGCCAGCAGCTCGGCGACGACCTACGAGCAGTACTTC. This gives the protein CASSSATTYEQYF.

The chain recombines TRBV4-3 with TRBJ2-1; D unresolved. From germline, CDR1 is LGHNA and CDR2 YSLEER. The V and J ends lost 1 base and 10 bases respectively, with 11 bases between them. The CDR3 is 13 amino acids. CDR3 DNA: TGCGCCAGCAGCCAAGGATACGATACCGAGCAGTTCTTC. Protein: CASSQGYDTEQFF.

The chain has TRBV14 and TRBJ2-2; TRBD1 agrees at 7 bases. The germline gives CDR1 SGHDN, CDR2 FVKESK. Trimming cost V 3 bases and J 3 bases; bases outside gene matches: 7. This CDR3 spans 16 amino acids. The CDR3 DNA is TGTGCCAGCAGCCAGTTGGTGACAGGGTACACCGGGGAGCTGTTTTTT. Residues: CASSQLVTGYTGELFF.

This rearrangement joins TRBV29-1 to TRBJ1-1; D may be TRBD1 (5 bases). Germline V gene lookup returns CDR1 SQVTM and CDR2 ANQGSEA. CDR3 length: 12 amino acids. V was clipped by 0 bases and J by 10 bases, with 12 bases between them. The CDR3 DNA reads TGCAGCGTTGAAGAGTCCAGGGCGCGAGCTTTCTTT. Protein product: CSVEESRARAFF.

The chain has TRBV3-1 (or the pseudogene TRBV3-2) and TRBJ2-4, with D possibly matching TRBD1 (6 bases). CDR3 length: 12 amino acids. V was clipped by 2 bases and J by 9 bases, with 8 bases between them. Germline loops: CDR1 LGHDT, CDR2 YNNKEL (reference sequence). The DNA for the CDR3 is TGTGCCAGCAGCCAAATAGGGGGCATTCAGTACTTC. It is translated as CASSQIGGIQYF.

The genes are TRBV7-2 and TRBJ2-7; 8 nucleotides match TRBD1. V lost 5 bases, J lost 4 bases, and 10 bases stayed unmatched. Germline V lookup: CDR1 SGHTA, CDR2 FQGNSA. This CDR3 is 15 amino acids long. The CDR3 reads CASSPVAGGMYEQYV. The CDR3 nucleotides are TGTGCCAGCAGCCCAGTGGCAGGGGGCATGTACGAGCAGTACGTC.

V and J are TRBV7-2 and TRBJ1-1; D possibly corresponds to TRBD1 (6 bases). The CDR3 is made up of 15 amino acids. Germline assignment: CDR1 SGHTA and CDR2 FQGNSA. V lost 5 bases and J lost 1, with 14 bases in between. CDR3 loop: CASSPSGTPNTEAFF. The CDR3 region has the DNA TGTGCCAGCAGCCCCTCCGGGACACCGAACACTGAAGCTTTCTTT.

This clone was seen a single time. Different DNA sequences within this sample yield the same CDR3. The rearrangement uses TRBV2 and TRBJ2-7; 8 bases are shared with TRBD1. With 3 bases clipped from V and 1 base from J, the junction kept 2 bases outside the gene matches. Germline-derived CDR1 and CDR2 are SNHLY and FYNNEI. This CDR3 is built from 14 residues. CDR3 nucleotides: TGTGCCAGCAGTGATCAGGGGGCATCCTACGAGCAGTACGTC. Encoded protein: CASSDQGASYEQYV.